Listed below are T cell receptor beta chains from one sample, sequenced in a study of human T cells and chemical hapten exposure. TCRdb analysed the RACE reads with MiXCR anew, one entry per CDR3 protein. The sample has 180,000 or so distinct CDR3 sequences, about a fifth seen once; the top ten hold less than 7%. The sequences come from whole blood, collected in connection with sensitization to the hapten diphenylcyclopropenone (DPC). All receptors derive from a woman aged 50 to 60 with alopecia areata. Some clones in this sample may be carry-over from other donors' samples. Both conserved end residues are part of each CDR3. The D gene is left open where the match is weak. Only part of the rows carry a size: once, few, many, or a class if the clone is expanded.

d_gene	v_gene	j_gene	abundance	CDR3aa	CDR3nt
TRBD1	TRBV28	TRBJ1-1	-	CASSFVQGAPRTEAFF	TGTGCCAGCAGTTTTGTACAGGGGGCTCCAAGGACTGAAGCTTTCTTT
-	TRBV3-1	TRBJ1-1	-	CASSPGTGGAFF	TGTGCCAGCAGCCCGGGGACCGGGGGAGCTTTCTTT
-	TRBV6-5	TRBJ2-3	few	CASSYGDSSVTDTQYF	TGTGCCAGCAGCTACGGGGATAGCAGCGTCACAGATACGCAGTATTTT
-	TRBV7-9	TRBJ2-6	-	CASSEWSGLFSGANVLTF	TGTGCCAGCTCCGAGTGGTCAGGGCTTTTCTCTGGGGCCAACGTCCTGACTTTC
-	TRBV7-2	TRBJ1-1	few	CASSYPHGRRTTEAFF	TGTGCCAGCAGCTACCCCCATGGAAGGCGGACCACTGAAGCTTTCTTT
-	TRBV27	TRBJ2-5	few	CASSFAPGRGETQYF	TGTGCCAGCAGTTTTGCCCCGGGAAGGGGAGAGACCCAGTACTTC
TRBD2	TRBV7-2	TRBJ2-5	few	CASSPELAGEGAQYF	TGTGCCAGCAGCCCGGAACTAGCGGGGGAAGGGGCCCAGTACTTC
-	TRBV7-8	TRBJ2-3	-	CASSLDGAGTQYF	TGTGCCAGCAGCTTAGATGGCGCCGGTACGCAGTATTTT
-	TRBV6-2/TRBV6-3	TRBJ2-5	few	CASSPARGGETQYF	TGTGCCAGCAGTCCGGCGCGGGGTGGAGAGACCCAGTACTTC
-	TRBV10-3	TRBJ2-7	few	CAITGDTYEQYF	TGTGCCATCACGGGGGATACCTACGAGCAGTACTTC
-	TRBV5-1	TRBJ2-7	few	CASSLGGTPQEQYF	TGCGCCAGCAGCTTGGGCGGGACTCCCCAGGAGCAGTACTTC
-	TRBV6-5	TRBJ1-5	-	CASSRDSGNQPQHF	TGTGCCAGCAGCCGTGACAGTGGCAATCAGCCCCAGCATTTT
TRBD2	TRBV7-9	TRBJ2-1	-	CASSLARGRADNEQFF	TGTGCCAGCAGCTTAGCGCGCGGGAGGGCCGACAATGAGCAGTTCTTC
-	TRBV29-1	TRBJ2-2	-	CSVESPFGTGELFF	TGCAGCGTTGAATCTCCTTTCGGCACCGGGGAGCTGTTTTTT